This TCR beta chain was profiled in a study of blood T cell repertoires in COVID-19. V was clipped by 0 bases and J by 8 bases, with 13 bases between them. Per the germline V gene, CDR1 is SGHDN and CDR2 is FVKESK. This CDR3 has 14 residues. Some clones are missing from TCRdb's copy, which holds only in-frame ones; the method was immunoSEQ multiplex PCR. The sample records approximately 53,000 clones, roughly 80% being singletons. Input material: peripheral blood. J is TRBJ1-1 and V is TRBV14, with D unresolved. This receptor was taken from an older woman with acute or convalescent COVID-19. CDR3 amino acids: CASSQDYGMVEAFF. CDR3 nucleotides: TGTGCCAGCAGCCAAGATTACGGGATGGTCGAAGCTTTCTTT.